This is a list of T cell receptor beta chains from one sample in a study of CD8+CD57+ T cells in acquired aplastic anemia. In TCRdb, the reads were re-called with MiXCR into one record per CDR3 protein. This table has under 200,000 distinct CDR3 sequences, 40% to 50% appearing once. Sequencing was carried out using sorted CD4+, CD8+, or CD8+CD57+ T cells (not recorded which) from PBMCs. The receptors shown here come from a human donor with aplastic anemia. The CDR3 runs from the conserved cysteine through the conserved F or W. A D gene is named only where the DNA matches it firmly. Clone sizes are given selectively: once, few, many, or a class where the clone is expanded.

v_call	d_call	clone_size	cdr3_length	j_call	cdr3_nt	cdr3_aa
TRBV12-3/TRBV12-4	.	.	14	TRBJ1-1	TGTGCCAGCAGGATACAGGGAGGAAGTACTGAAGCTTTCTTT	CASRIQGGSTEAFF
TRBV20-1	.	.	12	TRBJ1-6	TGCAGTGCTAGACTCGCTAATTCACCCCTCCACTTT	CSARLANSPLHF
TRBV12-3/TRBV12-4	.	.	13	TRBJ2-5	TGTGCCAGCAGTGGGGATAGGGTAGAGACCCAGTACTTC	CASSGDRVETQYF
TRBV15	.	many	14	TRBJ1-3	TGTGCCACCAGCAGAGACCGTACTGGAAACACCATATATTTT	CATSRDRTGNTIYF
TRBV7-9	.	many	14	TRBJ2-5	TGTGCCAGCAGCTTAGGGACACCCTCAGAGACCCAGTACTTC	CASSLGTPSETQYF
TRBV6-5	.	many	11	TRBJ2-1	TGTGCCAGCAGTTATAGGTATGAGCAGTTCTTC	CASSYRYEQFF
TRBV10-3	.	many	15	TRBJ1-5	TGTGCCATCAGTCCCGTCGGGGGATCCGATCAGCCCCAGCATTTT	CAISPVGGSDQPQHF
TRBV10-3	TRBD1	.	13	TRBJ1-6	TGTGCCACCCACCGGGACAGCAATTCACCCCTCCACTTT	CATHRDSNSPLHF
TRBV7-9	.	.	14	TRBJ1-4	TGCGCCAGCAGCGTACGGGACGCTAGGGAAAAACTGTCTTTT	CASSVRDAREKLSF
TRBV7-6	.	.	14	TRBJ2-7	TGTGCCAGCAGCTTAGGCCTAGGGGCGGCCGAGCAGTACTTC	CASSLGLGAAEQYF
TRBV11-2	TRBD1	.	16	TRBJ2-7	TGTGCCAGCAGCTCGCCAGGGGGCCGGAGCTCCTACGAGCAGTACTTC	CASSSPGGRSSYEQYF
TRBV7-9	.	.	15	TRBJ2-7	TGTGCCAGCAGCTCCGTCGTGACAGCGAACTACGAGCAGTACTTC	CASSSVVTANYEQYF
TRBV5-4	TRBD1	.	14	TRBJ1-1	TGTGCCAGCAGGGGACAGGCGGTGAACACTGAAGCTTTCTTT	CASRGQAVNTEAFF
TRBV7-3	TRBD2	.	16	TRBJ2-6	TGTGCCAGCCGTTTCGCGGGAGTTCCTGGGGCTAACGTCCTGACTTTC	CASRFAGVPGANVLTF
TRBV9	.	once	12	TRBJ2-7	TGTGCCAGCAGCGTAGACGGGTACGAGCAGTACTTC	CASSVDGYEQYF
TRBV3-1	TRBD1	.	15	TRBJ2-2	TGTGCCAGCCTACTACTGGGACAGGGAACCGGGGAGCTGTTTTTT	CASLLLGQGTGELFF
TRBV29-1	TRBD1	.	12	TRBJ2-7	TGCAGCCCTTGGACAGGGTTCTACGAGCAGTACTTC	CSPWTGFYEQYF
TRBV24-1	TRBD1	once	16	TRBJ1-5	TGTGCCACCACCGTCGCCAGACAGGGTCCGAGTCAGCCCCAGCATTTT	CATTVARQGPSQPQHF
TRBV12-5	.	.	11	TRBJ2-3	TGTGCTAGTGGTTGGACGACCCCGCAGTATTTT	CASGWTTPQYF
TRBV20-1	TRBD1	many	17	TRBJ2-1	TGCAGTGCTAGGTATGACAGGGCCGGGGTAATTGAGAATGAGCAGTTCTTC	CSARYDRAGVIENEQFF
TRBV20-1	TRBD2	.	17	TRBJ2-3	TGCAGTGCTAGTACCCTAGCGGGGGGGCCTAGCACAGATACGCAGTATTTT	CSASTLAGGPSTDTQYF
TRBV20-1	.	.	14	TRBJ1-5	TGCAGTGCCCCCACCGTTGGAGTGGCTCAGCCCCAGCATTTT	CSAPTVGVAQPQHF
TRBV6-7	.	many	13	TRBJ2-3	TGTGCCAGCAGCCACAGGACCGGCGATACGCAGTATTTT	CASSHRTGDTQYF
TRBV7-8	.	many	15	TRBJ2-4	TGTGCCAGCAGCTCACAAGGGGGGTGGGAAAACATTCAGTACTTC	CASSSQGGWENIQYF
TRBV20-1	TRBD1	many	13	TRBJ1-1	TGCAGTGCTAGGGACAGGGGGCTCACTGAAGCTTTCTTT	CSARDRGLTEAFF
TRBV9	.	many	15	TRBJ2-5	TGTGCCAGCAGCCCCGCCGCGGGGCGGCAAGAGACCCAGTACTTC	CASSPAAGRQETQYF
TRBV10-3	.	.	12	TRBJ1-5	TGTGCCATCAGTGAGTGGGATCAGCCCCAGCATTTT	CAISEWDQPQHF
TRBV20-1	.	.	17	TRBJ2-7	TGCAGTGCTAGAGAGCCCGCTGGAGGGGGCGCCTCCTACGAGCAGTACTTC	CSAREPAGGGASYEQYF
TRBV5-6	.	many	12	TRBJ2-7	TGTGCCAGCAGCTCGACAAGGGACGAGCAGTACTTC	CASSSTRDEQYF
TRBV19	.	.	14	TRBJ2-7	TGTGCCAGTAGTATGGGAGGACAGGCCCACGAGCAGTACTTC	CASSMGGQAHEQYF
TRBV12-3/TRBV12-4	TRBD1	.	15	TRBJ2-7	TGTGCCAGCAGTTTCGGGACAGAACCTACCTACGAGCAGTACTTC	CASSFGTEPTYEQYF
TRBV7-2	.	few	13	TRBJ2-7	TGTGCCAGCAGCTTCTCGGAGGGATACGAGCAGTACTTC	CASSFSEGYEQYF
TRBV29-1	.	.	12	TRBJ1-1	TGCAGCGGTCGGGGTTCGAACACTGAAGCTTTCTTT	CSGRGSNTEAFF
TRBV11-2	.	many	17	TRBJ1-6	TGTGCCAGCAGCTCGCAAGTTACAAGCTCCTATAATTCACCCCTCCACTTT	CASSSQVTSSYNSPLHF
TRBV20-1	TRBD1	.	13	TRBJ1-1	TGCAGTGTTGTAATGGACAGGGAGACTGAAGCTTTCTTT	CSVVMDRETEAFF
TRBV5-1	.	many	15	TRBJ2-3	TGCGCCAGCAAATGGTTCGCGTCTAGCACAGATACGCAGTATTTT	CASKWFASSTDTQYF
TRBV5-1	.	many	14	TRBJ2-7	TGCGCCAGCAGCTTAGGGACGGGAACCTACGAGCAGTACTTC	CASSLGTGTYEQYF
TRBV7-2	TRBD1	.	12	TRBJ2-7	TGTGCCAGCAGCAGACAGGGCGCCGAGCAGTACTTC	CASSRQGAEQYF
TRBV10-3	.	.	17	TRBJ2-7	TGTGCCCTCAGCTTTATGGAACAGTTTCATAGGTCCTACGAGCAGTACTTC	CALSFMEQFHRSYEQYF
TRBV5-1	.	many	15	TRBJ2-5	TGCGCCAGCAGCTTCATTACCCCAATTCAAGAGACCCAGTACTTC	CASSFITPIQETQYF
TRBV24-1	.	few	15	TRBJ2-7	TGTGCCACCAGTGACAACAGCGTTGGGGGATACGAGCAGTACTTC	CATSDNSVGGYEQYF
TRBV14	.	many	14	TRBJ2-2	TGTGCCAGCAGCCAGGAAGATTTCACCGGGGAGCTGTTTTTT	CASSQEDFTGELFF
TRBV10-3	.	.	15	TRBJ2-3	TGTGCCATCAGTGAGTCGTTGGGGGCCGCAGATACGCAGTATTTT	CAISESLGAADTQYF
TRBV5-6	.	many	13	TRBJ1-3	TGTGCCAGCAGGGCAGGGACTGGAAACACCATATATTTT	CASRAGTGNTIYF
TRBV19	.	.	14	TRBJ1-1	TGTGCCAGTAGTATCGTCGGGGGAGGCACTGAAGCTTTCTTT	CASSIVGGGTEAFF
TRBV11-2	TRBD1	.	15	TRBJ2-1	TGTGCCAGCAGCTCTGGACAGGGGGCGATCAATGAGCAGTTCTTC	CASSSGQGAINEQFF
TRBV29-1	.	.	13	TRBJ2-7	TGCGGCGTTAGACAGGGAGGAGTAAGGGAGCAGTACTTC	CGVRQGGVREQYF
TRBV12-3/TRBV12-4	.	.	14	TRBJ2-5	TGTGCCAGCAGCGACCTGTGGGATCAAGAGACCCAGTACTTC	CASSDLWDQETQYF